The source of this T cell receptor (beta chain) is a study of CD8+CD57+ T cells in acquired aplastic anemia. Study information: Sorted CD4+ and CD8+ cells gave an average of about 3 ug of DNA. Healthy CD8+ samples averaged around 10 million reads.

This clonotype came up many times. Its target is not known. Germline-derived CDR1 and CDR2 are SNHLY and FYNNEI. The CDR3 covers 15 residues. Deletions cut 6 bases from V and 0 bases from J, with 14 bases between. Study-wide results and caveats: Twenty-nine was the count of CD8+ CDR3 sequences that patients shared with controls.

Genomic DNA was employed as the template in profiling TCR beta VDJ and CDR3. TCRdb passed the reads through MiXCR, listing each CDR3 protein once. The repertoire holds some 220,000 distinct CDR3 sequences, with roughly 35% as singletons. This TCR was sampled from a human donor in good health, serving as a control. The sequenced material came from sorted CD4+, CD8+, or CD8+CD57+ T cells (not recorded which) from PBMCs. V is TRBV2 and J is TRBJ1-1; no definite D call. The DNA of the CDR3 is TGTGCCAGCAGGGAATCAACCTACTTGAACACTGAAGCTTTCTTT. This codes for CASRESTYLNTEAFF.